Shown below are 26 T cell receptor beta chains from a single sample sequenced in a study of cytomegalovirus exposure and HLA in healthy donors. The study ran its PCR with 60 Vbeta and 13 Jbeta primers. Using immunoSEQ multiplex PCR, the repertoire was profiled, and TCRdb retains in-frame clones only, with some absent. This table has roughly 200,000 clones, nearly 80% appearing once. The sequenced material came from PBMCs. Every receptor here comes from a female donor in good health and CMV-seronegative.

J is TRBJ2-5 and V is TRBV7-9; tentative D call: TRBD1 (6 bases). The V gene lost 7 bases and the J gene lost 5 bases, with 14 bases spanning the gap. The CDR3 has 13 amino acids. Germline CDR1 reads SEHNR; CDR2 reads FQNEAQ (reference sequence). DNA of the CDR3: TGTGCCAGCACCAGATATCAGGGGGAGACCCAGTACTTC. This gives the protein CASTRYQGETQYF.

V is TRBV11-1 and J is TRBJ2-4; tentative D call: TRBD2 (6 bases). Germline V CDR1 and CDR2: SGHAT, FQDESV (reference sequence). V dropped 5 bases and J dropped 4 bases, with 15 bases sitting between them. The CDR3 is 15 amino acids. The CDR3 loop is CASSARPRGKNIQYF. CDR3 DNA sequence: TGTGCCAGCAGCGCTCGCCCGCGGGGAAAAAACATTCAGTACTTC.

The chain carries TRBV6-5 and TRBJ2-5; possible D gene TRBD2, 5 bases. V was cut by 7 bases and J by 4 bases, with 7 bases left in between. The germline V gene has CDR1 MNHEY and CDR2 SVGAGI. The CDR3 totals 11 residues. The CDR3 sequence is CASKEGETQYF. The CDR3 bases are TGTGCCAGCAAAGAGGGAGAGACCCAGTACTTC.

The rearrangement joins TRBV28 to TRBJ2-1; 10 nucleotides align to TRBD2. Germline V gives CDR1 MDHEN, CDR2 SYDVKM. Trimming took 1 base from V and 5 from J; bases not matched to a gene: 14. This CDR3 is 19 amino acids long. CDR3 in amino acids: CASSLFRTSGLFRHNEQFF. The CDR3 DNA sequence: TGTGCCAGCAGTTTATTTAGGACTAGCGGACTATTTCGGCACAATGAGCAGTTCTTC.

V is TRBV2 and J is TRBJ1-5, with 12 bases identical to TRBD1. V lost 4 bases, J lost 1 base, and 2 bases stayed unmatched. The germline gives CDR1 SNHLY, CDR2 FYNNEI. The CDR3 totals 16 residues. CDR3 protein: CASSGGTGGSNQPQHF. The DNA of the CDR3 is TGTGCCAGCAGTGGGGGGACAGGGGGCAGCAATCAGCCCCAGCATTTT.

This clone was observed a few times. This chain joins TRBV5-4 and TRBJ2-3; 8 bases align to TRBD2. In germline, CDR1 is SGHNT, CDR2 YYREEE (reference sequence). V lost 1 base to trimming and J lost 2 bases; unmatched junction nucleotides: 12. This CDR3 has 18 residues. Here the CDR3 reads CASSLRAGIAGFTDTQYF. The CDR3 nucleotides read TGTGCCAGCAGCTTGAGGGCTGGGATAGCGGGGTTCACAGATACGCAGTATTTT.

The V gene is TRBV27, the J gene TRBJ2-7, with D unclear. V lost 2 bases to trimming and J lost 0 bases, with 5 bases between them. This CDR3 spans 13 amino acids. Germline CDR1 is MNHEY and CDR2 is SMNVEV (reference sequence). The CDR3 spells CASSLGLSYEQYF. The CDR3 DNA reads TGTGCCAGCAGTTTAGGGCTCTCCTACGAGCAGTACTTC.

The CDR3 here is CASSSLGGPVTEAFF. The CDR3 region has the DNA TGTGCCAGCAGTTCTCTCGGGGGGCCTGTCACTGAAGCTTTCTTT. The genes are TRBV27 and TRBJ1-1; D is perhaps TRBD1 (6 bases). Trimming stripped 4 bases from V and 4 bases from J, with 16 bases between. CDR3 length: 15 amino acids. Germline CDR1 is MNHEY and CDR2 is SMNVEV (reference sequence).

The V and J genes are TRBV2 and TRBJ2-7, with D maybe TRBD2 (6 bases). V dropped 2 bases and J dropped 3 bases, with 11 bases sitting between them. CDR1 is SNHLY and CDR2 is FYNNEI in the germline V gene. The CDR3 spans 14 residues. The CDR3 sequence is CASSESSANYEQYF. Here the CDR3 DNA reads TGTGCCAGCAGTGAATCTAGCGCGAACTACGAGCAGTACTTC.

V and J are TRBV28 and TRBJ2-7, with 10 bases fitting TRBD1. The CDR3 runs to 16 residues. From germline, CDR1 is MDHEN and CDR2 SYDVKM. V shed 4 bases and J 3 bases; nucleotides not matched to a gene: 9. CDR3 region: CASSYPRQGALYEQYF. The DNA of the CDR3 is TGTGCCAGCAGTTACCCTAGACAGGGGGCTCTCTACGAGCAGTACTTC.

V gene TRBV29-1 combines with J gene TRBJ1-1; tentative D call: TRBD1 (5 bases). Germline V gene sequence: CDR1 SQVTM, CDR2 ANQGSEA. The CDR3 has 13 residues. V dropped 2 bases and J dropped 2 bases, with 9 bases sitting between them. As DNA, the CDR3 is TGCAGCGTTGAATGGGGGGATAACACTGAAGCTTTCTTT. Translating gives CSVEWGDNTEAFF.

This chain joins TRBV11-3 and TRBJ2-7; D may be TRBD2 (5 bases). The CDR3 is 16 residues long. V was clipped by 0 bases and J by 4 bases, with 16 bases between them. Germline lookup yields CDR1 SGHNT and CDR2 YENEEA. CDR3 nucleotides: TGTGCCAGCAGCTTAGATACCCGGGATCGGGATTACGAGCAGTACTTC. Its translation is CASSLDTRDRDYEQYF.

The table lists this clone with a few counts. The chain recombines TRBV5-1 with TRBJ2-3; 9 positions agree with TRBD2. Germline CDR1 and CDR2: SGHRS and YFSETQ. V trimming: 6 bases; J trimming: 0 bases; junction bases outside the gene matches: 14. This CDR3 comprises 18 residues. The CDR3 sequence: CASTPGGKLAGSTDTQYF. For the CDR3, the DNA is TGCGCCAGCACCCCGGGGGGGAAGCTAGCGGGGAGCACAGATACGCAGTATTTT.

The rearrangement joins TRBV7-9 to TRBJ2-1, with D possibly matching TRBD2 (6 bases). CDR1 and CDR2 from the germline V gene are SEHNR and FQNEAQ (reference sequence). The CDR3 has 15 amino acids. V gave up 2 bases and J gave up 4 bases, with 12 bases separating them. CDR3 region: CASSLRLATYNEQFF. The CDR3 bases are TGTGCCAGCAGCTTACGGCTAGCGACATACAATGAGCAGTTCTTC.

The gene calls are TRBV28 and TRBJ1-2; possible D gene TRBD1, 6 bases. This CDR3 comprises 14 residues. V dropped 6 bases and J dropped 0 bases, with 11 bases sitting between them. CDR1 MDHEN and CDR2 SYDVKM come from the germline V gene. As DNA, the CDR3 is TGTGCCAGCAGCAGGACAGTAGCTAACTATGGCTACACCTTC. Translating gives CASSRTVANYGYTF.

This chain connects TRBV5-1 to TRBJ1-1, with D unresolved. Germline V gene sequence: CDR1 SGHRS, CDR2 YFSETQ. Deletions cut 4 bases from V and 6 bases from J, with 16 bases between. CDR3 size: 14 residues. CDR3 sequence reads: CASSHGPRSSEAFF. The CDR3 coding sequence is TGCGCCAGCAGCCATGGGCCTCGCAGCTCTGAAGCTTTCTTT.

This clone was detected a few times. V gene TRBV30 combines with J gene TRBJ2-2; D remains ambiguous. CDR3 length: 14 residues. V lost 1 base, J lost 4 bases, and 10 bases lay in between. The germline V gene encodes CDR1 GTSNPN and CDR2 SVGIG (reference sequence). CDR3 sequence reads: CAWSGRGFTGELFF. Here the CDR3 DNA reads TGTGCCTGGAGTGGGCGCGGTTTCACCGGGGAGCTGTTTTTT.

The CDR3 DNA sequence: TGCGCCAGCAGCCTCAGCGGGGGGAGGACAGATACGCAGTATTTT. As protein: CASSLSGGRTDTQYF. The V gene is TRBV4-1, the J gene TRBJ2-3; 9 bases agree with TRBD2. The ends lost 4 bases at V and 3 bases at J; junction bases unmatched: 5. CDR1 and CDR2 from the germline V gene are MGHRA and YSYEKL. The CDR3 has 15 residues.

This clone occurred a few times. The V call is TRBV29-1, the J call TRBJ2-7; D is possibly TRBD2 (6 bases). Trimming removed 7 bases from V and 7 bases from J, with 17 bases in between. From germline, CDR1 is SQVTM and CDR2 ANQGSEA. This CDR3 comprises 12 residues. CDR3 in DNA: TGCAGCGCCGAAGGTCTAGCGAGGGAGCAGTACTTC. The encoded protein is CSAEGLAREQYF.

This chain links TRBV5-1 with TRBJ1-2, with 7 bases that match TRBD1. Germline CDR1 SGHRS, CDR2 YFSETQ. The V segment lost 4 bases and the J segment 3 bases; nucleotides outside the gene matches: 15. This CDR3 comprises 17 residues. The CDR3 DNA reads TGCGCCAGCAGCCCTTCTCGACAGGGACCTAAACACTATGGCTACACCTTC. The encoded protein is CASSPSRQGPKHYGYTF.

The chain employs TRBV7-9 and TRBJ2-7, with TRBD2 identical over 8 bases. V was pared by 5 bases and J by 2 bases, with 5 bases of the junction left unmatched. Germline V gene sequence: CDR1 SEHNR, CDR2 FQNEAQ (reference sequence). CDR3 length: 14 amino acids. CDR3 sequence (DNA): TGTGCCAGCAGCCCCCGGGGGGGCCCCTACGAGCAGTACTTC. Its translation is CASSPRGGPYEQYF.

V is TRBV6-1 and J is TRBJ1-5; TRBD1 might be the D (5 bases). The CDR3 runs 15 residues. Germline loops: CDR1 MNHNS, CDR2 SASEGT. Trimming left V 1 base short and J 0 bases short, with 7 bases between. The CDR3 nucleotides read TGTGCCAGCAGTGAAGGGACAAATAGCAATCAGCCCCAGCATTTT. Protein sequence: CASSEGTNSNQPQHF.

The chain uses TRBV6-5 and TRBJ2-3; D is uncertain. Per germline, CDR1 MNHEY and CDR2 SVGAGI. Trimming took 4 bases from V and 3 from J, leaving 5 bases between them. The CDR3 loop spans 12 amino acids. The CDR3, as DNA: TGTGCCAGCAGTTCCGAGACAGATACGCAGTATTTT. Translated: CASSSETDTQYF.

The chain carries TRBV9 and TRBJ2-3; 7 bases agree with TRBD2. Germline V gene lookup returns CDR1 SGDLS and CDR2 YYNGEE. The CDR3 length is 17 residues. With V trimmed by 4 bases and J by 2 bases, 13 bases remained unmatched. The CDR3 DNA reads as TGTGCCAGCAGCCTATGGGGATGGGGAGGGAACACAGATACGCAGTATTTT. Its protein product is CASSLWGWGGNTDTQYF.

This chain links TRBV19 with TRBJ2-5; no clear D. The J call may be mistaken, given a closer DNA end match to TRBJ2-7. This CDR3 has 12 amino acids. Germline V CDR1 and CDR2: LNHDA, SQIVND (reference sequence). The CDR3 DNA reads as TGTGCCAGTAGTATAGATAGAAACGAGCAGTACTTC. This sequence encodes CASSIDRNEQYF.

The gene calls are TRBV10-3 and TRBJ1-2; no reliable D call. V lost 6 bases to trimming and J lost 9 bases, with 11 bases between them. Germline CDR1 and CDR2: ENHRY and SYGVKD. The CDR3 runs 11 residues. The CDR3 loop reads CAIREDGSYTF. CDR3 nucleotides: TGTGCCATCAGAGAGGACGGGAGCTACACCTTC.